A selection of T cell receptor beta chains follows, all from one sample in a study of T cells after yellow fever vaccination. TCRdb recomputed calls from the 5' RACE reads with MiXCR, one row per CDR3 protein. The data contain a few hundred thousand distinct CDR3 sequences, about 9.5% of them seen just once; the ten biggest clones take up under 20%. Source: PBMCs, taken on the day of the first yellow fever vaccination. Every receptor here comes from a man younger than 35 who received the YFV17D yellow fever vaccine. CDR3s include the opening cysteine and the closing phenylalanine or tryptophan. The order of the fields is D gene, clone size, J gene, V gene, CDR3 DNA, CDR3 protein. D genes are given only for firm matches. Some rows mark clone size as missing; the rest say once, few, many or name a class of expanded clone.

>.|few|TRBJ2-7|TRBV7-9
TGTGCCAGCAGCTTGAAAGGGGTTGTCTCCTACGAGCAGTACTTC
CASSLKGVVSYEQYF
>.|.|TRBJ2-2|TRBV5-1
TGCGCCAGCAGCGGAAATAGCGGTATGGGAACCGGGGAGCTGTTTTTT
CASSGNSGMGTGELFF
>.|few|TRBJ2-1|TRBV5-4
TGTGCCAGCAGCTTGTACAGCCTGTGGGGCGATGAGCAGTTCTTC
CASSLYSLWGDEQFF
>.|.|TRBJ2-2|TRBV9
TGTGCCAGCAGCGGAGGGGGAGCTATTCCCGGGGAGCTGTTTTTT
CASSGGGAIPGELFF
>TRBD1|.|TRBJ2-1|TRBV12-3/TRBV12-4
TGTGCCAGCAGGATGACAGGGGTGAATGAGCAGTTCTTC
CASRMTGVNEQFF
>TRBD1|few|TRBJ2-3|TRBV6-5
TGTGCCAGCAGTTACTCCGGACAGGGCCTCACAGATACGCAGTATTTT
CASSYSGQGLTDTQYF
>TRBD2|.|TRBJ2-3|TRBV19
TGTGCCAGTTCGAGCGGGGGAGGAAGCACAGATACGCAGTATTTT
CASSSGGGSTDTQYF
>TRBD1|few|TRBJ2-2|TRBV4-2
TGTGCCAGCCGTTCCGGGACAGCCACCGGGGAGCTGTTTTTT
CASRSGTATGELFF
>TRBD1|.|TRBJ1-5|TRBV14
TGTGCCAGCAGCCAAACGGCGGGACAGGGCTTTACGCCCCAGCATTTT
CASSQTAGQGFTPQHF
>.|few|TRBJ2-1|TRBV7-3
TGTGCCAGCAGCTTATCGGGGGATAGGAACAATGAGCAGTTCTTC
CASSLSGDRNNEQFF
>TRBD1|.|TRBJ1-1|TRBV5-1
TGCGCCAGCAGCGCCTTGACAGGGTTCGGGACTGAAGCTTTCTTT
CASSALTGFGTEAFF
>.|many|TRBJ2-3|TRBV7-2
TGTGCCAGCAGCGCACGACAGTTTCCTGATACGCAGTATTTT
CASSARQFPDTQYF
>.|few|TRBJ1-2|TRBV6-5
TGTGCCAGCAATTCCGGGGGGACCTTTCGATCTAACTATGGCTACACCTTC
CASNSGGTFRSNYGYTF
>.|.|TRBJ2-2|TRBV20-1
TGCAGTGCTAGATACGGCACCGGGGAGCTGTTTTTT
CSARYGTGELFF
>.|few|TRBJ1-2|TRBV5-6
TGTGCCAGCAGCTTGGGCGGGGTTCTCTATGGCTACACCTTC
CASSLGGVLYGYTF
>TRBD1|many|TRBJ2-1|TRBV5-1
TGCGCCAGCAGCGGCAATACAGGGGCCCTTCCGTTCTTC
CASSGNTGALPFF
>TRBD1|few|TRBJ1-1|TRBV27
TGTGCCAGCAGTTTTTTCCAGGGGGCAGGGGAGGCTTTCTTT
CASSFFQGAGEAFF
>TRBD1|few|TRBJ2-5|TRBV28
TGTGCCAGCAGACGACAACAGGGGGCTGGTCAAGAGACCCAGTACTTC
CASRRQQGAGQETQYF
>TRBD1|.|TRBJ1-6|TRBV4-3
TGCGCCAGCAGCGAAGGGACAGTATCCTCCTATAATTCACCCCTCCACTTT
CASSEGTVSSYNSPLHF
>TRBD1|.|TRBJ2-5|TRBV7-2
TGTGCCAGCAGCCAGGGGGCGCGCGAGACCCAGTACTTC
CASSQGARETQYF